One sample yielded the 16 T cell receptor beta chains listed below, sequenced in a study of blood T cells in healthy people across ages. For the second PCR, which ran for about 6 to 11 cycles, a sample-barcoded 5' primer and a J-beta primer mix were used. TCRdb ran MiXCR on the 5' RACE reads and lists one entry per CDR3 protein. The sample has around 620,000 distinct CDR3 sequences; roughly 28% are singletons. The specimen was blood. Source of these receptors: a woman aged 70 to 79 in good health.

This clonotype was observed a few times. The chain has TRBV20-1 and TRBJ2-5; 9 bases are shared with TRBD1. V shed 1 base and J 0 bases; nucleotides not matched to a gene: 3. CDR3 size: 15 residues. Germline lookup yields CDR1 DFQATT and CDR2 SNEGSKA (reference sequence). CDR3 nucleotides: TGCAGTGCTAGAGGGGACAGGGACCACCAAGAGACCCAGTACTTC. Translating gives CSARGDRDHQETQYF.

This clonotype was seen repeatedly, ten times or more. The chain links TRBV4-3 to TRBJ2-2, with D tentatively TRBD1 (5 bases). The CDR3 length is 14 residues. V was pared by 2 bases and J by 6 bases, with 10 bases between. Per the germline V gene, CDR1 is LGHNA and CDR2 is YSLEER. The CDR3 sequence: CASSQNYRSGELFF. The CDR3 DNA is TGCGCCAGCAGCCAAAACTACAGGTCCGGGGAGCTGTTTTTT.

The rearrangement joins TRBV4-3 to TRBJ2-5; 7 bases match TRBD2. The CDR3 contains 15 residues. With V trimmed by 6 bases and J by 4 bases, 11 bases remained unmatched. Germline V lookup: CDR1 LGHNA, CDR2 YSLEER. The CDR3 is CASRQTRGLRETQYF. The CDR3 DNA follows: TGCGCCAGCAGGCAGACGCGGGGGTTGCGAGAGACCCAGTACTTC.

This chain joins TRBV2 and TRBJ2-4; possible D gene TRBD1, 6 bases. CDR3 size: 13 residues. V lost 2 bases, J lost 4 bases, and 6 bases lay in between. Germline assignment: CDR1 SNHLY and CDR2 FYNNEI. CDR3 nucleotides: TGTGCCAGCAGTGAAACAGGGAAAAACATTCAGTACTTC. It encodes CASSETGKNIQYF.

This chain links TRBV12-3 or TRBV12-4 with TRBJ1-1, with 9 bases identical to TRBD1. V was clipped by 5 bases and J by 6 bases; unmatched bases: 7. The CDR3 is 14 residues long. The CDR3 here is CASSLTGGSSEAFF. CDR3 coding DNA: TGTGCCAGCAGTCTGACAGGGGGATCCTCTGAAGCTTTCTTT.

The gene calls are TRBV5-5 and TRBJ2-3; 11 bases line up with TRBD2. The trim removed 2 bases at V and 2 bases at J, leaving 7 bases unmatched. The CDR3 sequence is 17 residues long. Looked up from germline, CDR1 is SGHKS and CDR2 is YYEKEE (reference sequence). The chain's CDR3 is CASSLLSGGGYTDTQYF. The DNA of the CDR3 is TGTGCCAGCAGCTTACTTAGCGGGGGGGGATACACAGATACGCAGTATTTT.

Turning to this clonotype: A junction end diverges from the germline sequence, so it may reflect a read error. This chain connects TRBV15 to TRBJ1-5; D gene unclear. This CDR3 has 12 residues. Germline CDR1 reads LNHNV; CDR2 reads YYDKDF (reference sequence). CDR3 region: CATSRDNQPQHF. Here the CDR3 DNA reads TGTGCCACCAGCCGAGATAATCAGCCCCAGCATTTT.

The chain uses TRBV6-1 and TRBJ1-4, with a possible D match to TRBD1 (6 bases). Germline CDR1 and CDR2: MNHNS and SASEGT. V gave up 5 bases and J gave up 0 bases, with 13 bases separating them. The CDR3 spans 16 residues. CDR3 loop: CASSPQTGSTNEKLFF. For the CDR3, the DNA is TGTGCCAGCAGTCCTCAGACAGGATCAACTAATGAAAAACTGTTTTTT.

This clonotype was picked up a small number of times. The CDR3 DNA reads TGTGCCAGCAGTTTCCCCCAGGGGGGGAACACTGAAGCTTTCTTT. It yields the protein CASSFPQGGNTEAFF. The rearrangement joins TRBV12-3 or TRBV12-4 to TRBJ1-1, with TRBD1 matching over 7 bases. V dropped 3 bases and J dropped 1; count of bases not matched to a gene: 5. The CDR3 contains 15 residues.

The genes are TRBV29-1 and TRBJ2-7; 12 nucleotides match TRBD1. Per germline, CDR1 SQVTM and CDR2 ANQGSEA. CDR3 size: 14 residues. The J segment lost 7 bases and the V segment lost 5 bases, leaving 9 bases of the junction unmatched. This CDR3 is CSVQPGQGAYEQYF. The CDR3 region has the DNA TGCAGCGTTCAGCCGGGACAGGGGGCTTATGAGCAGTACTTC.

This clonotype was seen a few times. The rearrangement joins TRBV7-9 to TRBJ1-2; tentative D call: TRBD1 (5 bases). Trimming shortened V by 3 bases and J by 1 base, and 21 bases separated the two germline ends. Germline V lookup: CDR1 SEHNR, CDR2 FQNEAQ (reference sequence). The CDR3 covers 18 residues. CDR3 in DNA: TGTGCCAGCAGCTTGGCGACTCGGGGCAGAATTTATAACTATGGCTACACCTTC. Its protein is CASSLATRGRIYNYGYTF.

The V and J genes are TRBV6-5 and TRBJ1-2; D is uncertain. Trimming took 6 bases from V and 4 from J, leaving 15 bases between them. Germline V gene sequence: CDR1 MNHEY, CDR2 SVGAGI. The CDR3 is 14 residues long. The CDR3 nucleotides read TGTGCCAGCAGGAGGGCGAGCGGACTCTATGGCTACACCTTC. Amino acids: CASRRASGLYGYTF.

The gene calls are TRBV20-1 and TRBJ1-2, with TRBD1 matching 10 bases. The CDR3 is 15 residues long. CDR1 is DFQATT and CDR2 is SNEGSKA in the germline V gene (reference sequence). V gave up 1 base and J gave up 8 bases; unmatched junction bases: 10. The CDR3 region has the DNA TGCAGTGCTAGAGTCCGGGACAGGGGAAAAGCGGGCTACACCTTC. It translates to CSARVRDRGKAGYTF.

This clonotype came up a few times. This chain links TRBV11-2 with TRBJ2-5; TRBD2 matches 13 bases. Germline V gene data show CDR1 as SGHAT and CDR2 as FQNNGV. Germline trimming cut 2 bases from V and 5 bases from J; bases unmatched to any gene: 5. This CDR3 region has 16 residues. The CDR3 reads CASSLPLAGGHETQYF. CDR3 sequence (DNA): TGTGCCAGCAGCTTACCACTAGCGGGGGGGCATGAGACCCAGTACTTC.

CDR3 residues: CASSAGLQRYEQYF. The CDR3 DNA reads TGTGCCAGCAGTGCCGGGCTACAACGGTACGAGCAGTACTTC. The J gene is TRBJ2-1, the V gene TRBV6-1, with no clear D. The J call could be wrong; TRBJ2-7 is a better fit for the DNA end. CDR1 is MNHNS, CDR2 SASEGT, per germline. The CDR3 loop spans 14 amino acids.

This clonotype has more than one count but fewer than ten. The chain joins TRBV25-1 to TRBJ1-1; 8 bases agree with TRBD1. V trimming: 3 bases; J trimming: 0 bases; junction bases outside the gene matches: 3. This CDR3 region has 15 residues. Germline-derived CDR1 and CDR2 are MGHDK and SYGVNS. This CDR3 reads CASSDRGLMNTEAFF. DNA of the CDR3: TGTGCCAGCAGTGACAGGGGGCTCATGAACACTGAAGCTTTCTTT. The complete variable domain, with remaining parts taken from reference TRBV25-1 and TRBJ1-1, reads EADIYQTPRYLVIGTGKKITLECSQTMGHDKMYWYQQDPGMELHLIHYSYGVNSTEKGDLSSESTVSRIRTEHFPLTLESARPSHTSQYLCASSDRGLMNTEAFFGQGTRLTVV.